The T cell receptor (beta chain) under discussion was sequenced for a study of blood T cell repertoires in COVID-19. Whole-study context: Donors in the United States, Italy and Spain gave samples during acute or convalescent COVID-19. T cells, B-cell-depleted T cells, or PBMCs supplied cDNA or gDNA.

The CDR3 totals 16 residues. CDR1 is MDHEN and CDR2 is SYDVKM in the germline V gene. The J segment lost 2 bases and the V segment lost 3 bases, leaving 5 bases of the junction unmatched. As handled by the study authors: Quantification of nucleated cells was approximated via reference gene primer amplification. Generated by immunoSEQ multiplex PCR, the TCRdb table keeps only in-frame clones and is missing some. That table furnishes V, J and clone size, whereas the DNA furnished D and trimming. Of around 270,000 clones in the sample, roughly 91% were seen once. This chain connects TRBV28 to TRBJ1-2; 11 bases line up with TRBD1. The receptor was derived from a man aged 30 to 39 with acute or convalescent COVID-19. The specimen was peripheral blood. The CDR3 nucleotides are TGTGCCAGCAGTTTGAGTGGACAGGGGGCCAACTATGGCTACACCTTC. This codes for CASSLSGQGANYGYTF.